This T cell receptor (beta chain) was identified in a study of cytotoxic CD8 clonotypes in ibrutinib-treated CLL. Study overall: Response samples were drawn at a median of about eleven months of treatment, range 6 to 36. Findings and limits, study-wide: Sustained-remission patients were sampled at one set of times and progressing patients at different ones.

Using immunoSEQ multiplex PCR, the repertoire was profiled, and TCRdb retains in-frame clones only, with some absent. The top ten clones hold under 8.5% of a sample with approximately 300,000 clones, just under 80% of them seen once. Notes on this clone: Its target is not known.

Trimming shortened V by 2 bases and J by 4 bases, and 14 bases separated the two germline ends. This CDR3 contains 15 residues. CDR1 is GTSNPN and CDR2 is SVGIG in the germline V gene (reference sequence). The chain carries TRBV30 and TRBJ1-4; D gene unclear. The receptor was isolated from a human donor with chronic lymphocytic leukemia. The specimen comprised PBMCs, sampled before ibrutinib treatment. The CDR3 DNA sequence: TGTGCCTGGAGTCTCCGGGCAGGCTTTAATGAAAAACTGTTTTTT. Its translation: CAWSLRAGFNEKLFF.